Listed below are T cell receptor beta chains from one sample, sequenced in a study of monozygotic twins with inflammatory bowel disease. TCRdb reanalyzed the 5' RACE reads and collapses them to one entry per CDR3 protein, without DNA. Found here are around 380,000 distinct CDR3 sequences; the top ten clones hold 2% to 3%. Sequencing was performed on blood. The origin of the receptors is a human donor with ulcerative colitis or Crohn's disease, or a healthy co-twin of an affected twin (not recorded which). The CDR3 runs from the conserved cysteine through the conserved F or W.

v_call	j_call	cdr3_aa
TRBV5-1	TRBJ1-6	CASSLSPNSPPLHF
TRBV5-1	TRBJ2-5	CASSPGTSGKYGETQYF
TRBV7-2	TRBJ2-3	CASSPTQGPDTQYF
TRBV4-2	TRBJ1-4	CASSQESANEKLFF
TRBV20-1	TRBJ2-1	CSARETSGGGNEQFF
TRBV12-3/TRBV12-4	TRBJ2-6	CASSFAPWTGELGPGANVLTF
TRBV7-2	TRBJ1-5	CASSSQVNQPQHF
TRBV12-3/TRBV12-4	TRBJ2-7	CASSPSGTVSYEQYF
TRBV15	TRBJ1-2	CATSSLDRGYTF
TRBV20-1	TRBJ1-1	CSASRQNTEAFF
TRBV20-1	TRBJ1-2	CSAKWTVGGFGYTF
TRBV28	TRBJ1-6	CASSLSPEDSPLHF
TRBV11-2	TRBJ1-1	CASSLDRTGFLLNTEAFF
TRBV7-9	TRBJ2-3	CASSRRNGYPDTQYF
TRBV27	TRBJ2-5	CASSLGLASETQYF
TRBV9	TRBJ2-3	CASSVGAGGASDTQYF
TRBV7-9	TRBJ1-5	CASSSGTGVNQPQHF
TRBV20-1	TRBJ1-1	CSASSQGKHTEAFF
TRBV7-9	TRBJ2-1	CASSLATHNEQFF
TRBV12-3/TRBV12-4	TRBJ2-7	CASSSSLREQYF
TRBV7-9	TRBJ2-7	CASSTTGPYEQYF
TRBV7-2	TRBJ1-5	CASSPTVNSNQPQHF